What follows are 17 T cell receptor beta chains derived from one specimen sequenced in a study of T cells in tuberculosis. Profiled with immunoSEQ multiplex PCR; TCRdb holds only in-frame clones, not every one. Among 25,000 to 35,000 clones listed, roughly 82% were seen once. Time point of the sample: new active TB diagnosis, blood taken before or within 7 days of starting treatment. The sequencing used PBMCs, collected at tuberculosis diagnosis. These receptors were obtained from an adult with tuberculosis.

This chain links TRBV11-2 with TRBJ2-1; the match to TRBD2 covers 8 bases. Germline V CDR1 and CDR2: SGHAT, FQNNGV. This CDR3 is built from 13 residues. Trimming at V came to 10 bases and at J to 6 bases, leaving 8 bases not matched to a gene. The CDR3 region has the DNA TGTGCCACCTCCCGTGGACTAGCCAATGAGCAGTTCTTC. Its protein product is CATSRGLANEQFF.

The chain joins TRBV7-6 to TRBJ2-1; 9 positions match TRBD1. Per the germline V gene, CDR1 is SGHVS and CDR2 is FNYEAQ. CDR3 length: 15 residues. J gave up 5 bases and V 5 bases, and 7 bases lay outside the gene matches. The CDR3 here is CASSTGQGRDNEQFF. The DNA for the CDR3 is TGTGCCAGCAGCACGGGACAGGGAAGGGACAATGAGCAGTTCTTC.

The V and J genes are TRBV6-6 and TRBJ2-7, with TRBD2 matching over 13 bases. Trimming at V came to 6 bases and at J to 1 base, leaving 3 bases not matched to a gene. The CDR3 spans 15 residues. The germline V gene has CDR1 MNHNY and CDR2 SVGAGI (reference sequence). The CDR3 loop is CASRPTSGGSYEQYF. Written as DNA, the CDR3 is TGTGCCAGCAGACCGACTAGCGGGGGGTCCTACGAGCAGTACTTC.

V usage is TRBV5-5 and J usage is TRBJ1-6, with D possibly TRBD1 on 5 matching bases. The CDR3 loop spans 18 amino acids. Germline V lookup: CDR1 SGHKS, CDR2 YYEKEE (reference sequence). Trimming removed 2 bases from V and 8 bases from J, with 23 bases in between. The CDR3 nucleotides read TGTGCCAGCAGCTTAAGCCCCGGTCGGGGGTTCTTGTATTCACCCCTCCACTTT. Its translation: CASSLSPGRGFLYSPLHF.

V gene TRBV4-2 combines with J gene TRBJ2-1; TRBD2 aligns across 13 bases. Germline values: CDR1 LGHNA, CDR2 YNFKEQ. V shed 5 bases, J shed 6 bases, and the junction held 7 bases outside the gene matches. CDR3 length: 16 residues. The CDR3 nucleotides are TGTGCCAGCAGCTCGGAGACTAGCGGGAGGACCAATGAGCAGTTCTTC. Translated: CASSSETSGRTNEQFF.

The V gene is TRBV21-1, the J gene TRBJ2-2; the table's D call TRBD2 went unverified against the DNA. TRBV21-1 is a documented pseudogene. The CDR3 has 15 amino acids. Written as DNA, the CDR3 is TGTGCCAGCGAGGCGCTACTCAACCTCACCGGGGAGCTGTTTTTT. Its translation is CASEALLNLTGELFF.

The V gene is TRBV6-5, the J gene TRBJ1-2; D gene unclear. Trimming removed 6 bases at V and 7 bases at J, with 15 bases between. Germline CDR1 reads MNHEY; CDR2 reads SVGAGI. The CDR3 runs to 13 residues. The CDR3 is CASRRTEAVGYTF. The CDR3 DNA is TGTGCCAGCAGGCGGACGGAGGCGGTTGGCTACACCTTC.

The CDR3 nucleotides read TGTGCCAGCAGCTCAGGGGACAGGGGATATTCACCCCTCCACTTT. Translated, it gives CASSSGDRGYSPLHF. V usage is TRBV5-6 and J usage is TRBJ1-6, with TRBD1 identical over 10 bases. This CDR3 comprises 15 residues. Germline lookup yields CDR1 SGHDT and CDR2 YYEEEE. V shed 3 bases, J shed 8 bases, and the junction held 5 bases outside the gene matches.

The chain couples TRBV5-6 to TRBJ2-7; D not resolved. V lost 1 base and J lost 1, with 6 bases in between. From germline, CDR1 is SGHDT and CDR2 YYEEEE. There are 13 residues in the CDR3. CDR3 loop: CASSLLRSYEQYF. The CDR3 nucleotides read TGTGCCAGCAGCTTGTTGAGGTCCTACGAGCAGTACTTC. The full variable domain, rest sourced from reference TRBV5-6 and TRBJ2-7, is DAGVTQSPTHLIKTRGQQVTLRCSPKSGHDTVSWYQQALGQGPQFIFQYYEEEERQRGNFPDRFSGHQFPNYSSELNVNALLLGDSALYLCASSLLRSYEQYFGPGTRLTVT.

The gene calls are TRBV19 and TRBJ2-5; 7 positions agree with TRBD1. In germline, CDR1 is LNHDA, CDR2 SQIVND (reference sequence). V was pared by 4 bases and J by 4 bases, with 0 bases of the junction left unmatched. The CDR3 extends over 12 amino acids. The CDR3 sequence is CASSRDRETQYF. The CDR3, as DNA: TGTGCCAGTAGTAGGGACAGAGAGACCCAGTACTTC.

V is TRBV18 and J is TRBJ2-3; the D gene is possibly TRBD1 (6 bases). Germline lookup yields CDR1 KGHSH and CDR2 LQKENI. CDR3 size: 16 residues. The V and J ends lost 3 bases and 0 bases respectively, with 13 bases between them. In DNA form, the CDR3 reads TGTGCCAGCTCACCTCCAGACAGGTCAAGCACAGATACGCAGTATTTT. Its protein product is CASSPPDRSSTDTQYF. Full variable domain (missing parts from reference TRBV18 and TRBJ2-3): NAGVMQNPRHLVRRRGQEARLRCSPMKGHSHVYWYRQLPEEGLKFMVYLQKENIIDESGMPKERFSAEFPKEGPSILRIQQVVRGDSAAYFCASSPPDRSSTDTQYFGPGTRLTVL.

J is TRBJ2-2 and V is TRBV2, with TRBD2 identical over 7 bases. CDR3 length: 14 residues. Germline CDR1 and CDR2: SNHLY and FYNNEI. Losses at the gene ends were 6 bases for V and 4 bases for J; bases not matched to a gene: 5. CDR3 region: CASSGLGGTGELFF. The CDR3 DNA reads TGTGCCAGCAGCGGACTAGGTGGCACCGGGGAGCTGTTTTTT.

This clone has just one count. In nucleotides, the CDR3 is TGTGCCACCTTCCTCCTCTCTGGGGCCAACGTCCTGACTTTC. Its translation is CATFLLSGANVLTF. The chain employs TRBV6-6 and TRBJ2-6, with D hard to call. CDR3 size: 14 residues. CDR1 and CDR2 from the germline V gene are MNHNY and SVGAGI (reference sequence). The V gene lost 10 bases and the J gene lost 0 bases, with 10 bases spanning the gap.

CDR3 sequence reads: CATQGTYNEQFF. CDR3 DNA: TGTGCCACCCAGGGGACCTACAATGAGCAGTTCTTC. The J gene is TRBJ2-1, the V gene TRBV27; D is possibly TRBD1 (6 bases). Germline assignment: CDR1 MNHEY and CDR2 SMNVEV (reference sequence). The CDR3 is 12 residues long. The germline V and J ends were trimmed by 10 bases and 2 bases, with 9 bases remaining between them.

The V call is TRBV10-3, the J call TRBJ2-5; the D gene is possibly TRBD2 (5 bases). Germline V gives CDR1 ENHRY, CDR2 SYGVKD. There are 14 residues in the CDR3. The V gene lost 0 bases and the J gene lost 5 bases, with 10 bases spanning the gap. The CDR3 sequence is CAISESAGGETQYF. In DNA form, the CDR3 reads TGTGCCATCAGTGAGTCGGCAGGCGGGGAGACCCAGTACTTC.

The genes are TRBV18 and TRBJ2-2; 7 nucleotides agree with TRBD1. V trimming: 4 bases; J trimming: 1 base; junction bases outside the gene matches: 3. Germline assignment: CDR1 KGHSH and CDR2 LQKENI. There are 15 residues in the CDR3. CDR3 sequence (DNA): TGTGCCAGCTCACTCCGGACAGGGAACACCGGGGAGCTGTTTTTT. As protein: CASSLRTGNTGELFF.

This sequence joins TRBV7-2 and TRBJ1-5; TRBD1 agrees at 7 bases. In germline, CDR1 is SGHTA, CDR2 FQGNSA. The CDR3 consists of 15 residues. The V and J ends lost 3 bases and 2 bases, in that order; junction bases with no gene match: 4. In DNA, the CDR3 is TGTGCCAGCAGCTTTACAGGGGTCGGCAATCAGCCCCAGCATTTT. It specifies CASSFTGVGNQPQHF.